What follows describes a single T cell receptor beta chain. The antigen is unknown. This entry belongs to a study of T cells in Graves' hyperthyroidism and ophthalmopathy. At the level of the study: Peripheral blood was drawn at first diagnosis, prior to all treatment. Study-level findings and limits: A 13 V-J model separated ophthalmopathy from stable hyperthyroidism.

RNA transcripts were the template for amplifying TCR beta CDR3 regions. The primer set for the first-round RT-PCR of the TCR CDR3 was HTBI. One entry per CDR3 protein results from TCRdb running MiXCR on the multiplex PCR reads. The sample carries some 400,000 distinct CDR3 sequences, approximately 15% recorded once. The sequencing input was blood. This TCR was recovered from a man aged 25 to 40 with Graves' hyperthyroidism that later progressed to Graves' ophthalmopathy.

In nucleotides, the CDR3 is TGTGCCAGCAGTAAAGGGGGGGGCAGGGAAGGCAATCAGCCCCAGCATTTT. As protein: CASSKGGGREGNQPQHF. V gene TRBV28 combines with J gene TRBJ1-5, with D possibly matching TRBD1 (6 bases). Germline assignment: CDR1 MDHEN and CDR2 SYDVKM. V was cut by 5 bases and J by 2 bases, with 19 bases left in between. The CDR3 contains 17 residues.